One sample yielded the 27 T cell receptor beta chains listed below, sequenced in a study of monozygotic twins with inflammatory bowel disease. Using the 5' RACE reads, TCRdb records one entry per CDR3 protein without DNA. The table lists roughly 320,000 distinct CDR3 sequences. The material sequenced was blood. These receptor sequences come from a human donor with ulcerative colitis or Crohn's disease, or a healthy co-twin of an affected twin (not recorded which).

The J gene is TRBJ2-7, the V gene TRBV20-1; TCRdb selects TRBD2, and the lack of DNA leaves this call unchecked. The CDR3 is 15 amino acids. Germline-derived CDR1 and CDR2 are DFQATT and SNEGSKA (reference sequence). CDR3 amino acids: CSAIIRGPSSYEQYF.

The rearrangement uses TRBV19 and TRBJ1-2. The CDR3 is 14 residues long. Germline CDR1 reads LNHDA; CDR2 reads SQIVND (reference sequence). CDR3 sequence reads: CASSIGTGGYGYTF.

The V call is TRBV12-3 or TRBV12-4, the J call TRBJ2-1; TCRdb selects TRBD1, and the lack of DNA leaves this call unchecked. This CDR3 has 11 residues. CDR3 amino acids: CASRRTDRQFF.

The J gene is TRBJ2-7, the V gene TRBV2; TCRdb lists TRBD1, though no DNA is available to test this call. CDR1 SNHLY and CDR2 FYNNEI come from the germline V gene. The CDR3 has 15 residues. CDR3 sequence reads: CASRAKQGGSYEQYF. Combining the CDR3 with reference TRBV2 and TRBJ2-7 gives the whole variable domain EPEVTQTPSHQVTQMGQEVILRCVPISNHLYFYWYRQILGQKVEFLVSFYNNEISEKSEIFDDQFSVERPDGSNFTLKIRSTKLEDSAMYFCASRAKQGGSYEQYFGPGTRLTVT.

The chain uses TRBV19 and TRBJ2-3; TCRdb reports TRBD2, a call that lacks DNA to check it against. Germline loops: CDR1 LNHDA, CDR2 SQIVND (reference sequence). The CDR3 length is 17 residues. This CDR3 is CASTSRGLAGSTDTQYF.

The CDR3 is CASSLTSGRSEQYF. This chain uses TRBV6-2 or TRBV6-3 with TRBJ2-7; as DNA is missing, the TRBD2 call by TCRdb cannot be tested. The CDR3 is made up of 14 amino acids. Germline assignment: CDR1 MNHEY and CDR2 SVGEGT.

This chain uses TRBV30 with TRBJ1-2; as DNA is missing, the TRBD1 call by TCRdb cannot be tested. Germline V CDR1 and CDR2: GTSNPN, SVGIG (reference sequence). This CDR3 has 13 residues. The CDR3 loop is CAWRGQGAGGYTF.

The chain recombines TRBV7-9 with TRBJ1-5. Germline V CDR1 and CDR2: SEHNR, FQNEAQ (reference sequence). This CDR3 is 13 amino acids long. CDR3 sequence: CASSDANSFHRHF.

The rearrangement links TRBV19 to TRBJ2-7; TCRdb lists TRBD1, though no DNA is available to test this call. CDR1 LNHDA and CDR2 SQIVND come from the germline V gene (reference sequence). This CDR3 region has 14 residues. The chain's CDR3 is CASSIKQGAYEQYF.

The rearrangement links TRBV12-3 or TRBV12-4 to TRBJ2-1; lacking DNA, the TRBD2 call made by TCRdb goes unchecked. The CDR3 loop spans 15 amino acids. The CDR3 sequence is CASSPSSGVFNEQFF.

The chain carries TRBV24-1 and TRBJ2-2; no DNA is available, so the TRBD1 call from TCRdb remains unchecked. The CDR3 is 14 amino acids. Germline V gene lookup returns CDR1 KGHDR and CDR2 SFDVKD. CDR3 loop: CATSETGFTGELFF.

The genes are TRBV29-1 and TRBJ1-6; TCRdb names TRBD1, which stays unverified in the absence of DNA. CDR1 and CDR2 (germline): SQVTM, ANQGSEA. The CDR3 has 13 residues. CDR3: CSVKGQGDSPLHF.

This chain links TRBV5-1 with TRBJ2-3; TCRdb calls TRBD1, which cannot be checked without DNA. Per germline, CDR1 SGHRS and CDR2 YFSETQ. This CDR3 has 15 amino acids. The chain's CDR3 is CASSLDRGERDTQYF.

The chain uses TRBV6-1 and TRBJ1-1; TCRdb's D call, TRBD1, is unchecked because there is no DNA. This CDR3 has 14 amino acids. The germline gives CDR1 MNHNS, CDR2 SASEGT. The CDR3 sequence: CASSTWQGGTEAFF.

V and J are TRBV12-3 or TRBV12-4 and TRBJ2-2. The CDR3 is 11 amino acids. CDR3 amino acids: CASGLGGELFF.

The chain joins TRBV24-1 to TRBJ2-1; TCRdb reports TRBD2, a call that lacks DNA to check it against. The germline V gene has CDR1 KGHDR and CDR2 SFDVKD. CDR3 length: 11 amino acids. CDR3 in amino acids: CATSDLHEQFF.

The V call is TRBV11-1, the J call TRBJ1-1; without DNA, the TCRdb call of TRBD1 cannot be checked. This CDR3 contains 15 residues. Germline V CDR1 and CDR2: SGHAT, FQDESV (reference sequence). The CDR3 region is CASSSPGQGGTEAFF.

The chain recombines TRBV7-9 with TRBJ2-7. CDR3 length: 13 amino acids. CDR1 SEHNR and CDR2 FQNEAQ come from the germline V gene (reference sequence). CDR3 residues: CASSFGVGYEQYF.

The V and J genes are TRBV5-1 and TRBJ2-3; the TCRdb D gene call, TRBD1, has no DNA to confirm it. Germline assignment: CDR1 SGHRS and CDR2 YFSETQ. The length of the CDR3 is 15 residues. CDR3 amino acids: CASSLEGQGSHTQYF.

The CDR3 here is CASSQDRSGTNTDTQYF. The rearrangement links TRBV4-3 to TRBJ2-3; there is no DNA to check the TCRdb D call of TRBD1. This CDR3 has 17 residues. Germline V gene data show CDR1 as LGHNA and CDR2 as YSLEER.

V and J are TRBV12-3 or TRBV12-4 and TRBJ2-7; TCRdb's D call, TRBD1, is unchecked because there is no DNA. This CDR3 has 14 residues. CDR3 sequence: CASTRGRRSYEQYF.

The chain carries TRBV15 and TRBJ1-6. The CDR3 totals 14 residues. Germline V gene lookup returns CDR1 LNHNV and CDR2 YYDKDF (reference sequence). CDR3 sequence reads: CATSRDHVNSPLHF.

V usage is TRBV7-2 and J usage is TRBJ1-6; TCRdb's assignment of TRBD1 cannot be checked, as there is no DNA. The CDR3 runs 14 residues. Germline V gene data show CDR1 as SGHTA and CDR2 as FQGNSA. Here the CDR3 reads CASSFNRRGSPLHF.

This chain links TRBV20-1 with TRBJ2-2; TCRdb's D gene call, TRBD1, goes unchecked for lack of DNA. The CDR3 extends over 16 amino acids. The germline V gene encodes CDR1 DFQATT and CDR2 SNEGSKA (reference sequence). CDR3 sequence: CSARDYRGSVTGELFF.

The chain has TRBV12-3 or TRBV12-4 and TRBJ2-5; there is no DNA to check the TCRdb D call of TRBD2. The CDR3 sequence is 17 residues long. The CDR3 loop is CASSTRAGTSGSETQYF.

This chain uses TRBV5-1 with TRBJ2-3. CDR1 and CDR2 (germline): SGHRS, YFSETQ. This CDR3 has 11 amino acids. CDR3 residues: CASSLGSAQYF.

V usage is TRBV20-1 and J usage is TRBJ1-4; TCRdb selects TRBD1, and the lack of DNA leaves this call unchecked. CDR1 is DFQATT, CDR2 SNEGSKA, per germline (reference sequence). The CDR3 extends over 15 amino acids. The chain's CDR3 is CSARDLQGTNEKLFF.